One sample yielded the 25 T cell receptor beta chains listed below, sequenced in a study of blood T cells in healthy people across ages. The use of a sample-barcoded 5' primer and a J-beta primer mix characterized a second PCR of about 7 to 12 cycles. From the 5' RACE reads, TCRdb called clonotypes with MiXCR, one entry per CDR3 protein. The table shows 1.5 million to 2 million distinct CDR3 sequences, with about 30% occurring only once. Source material: blood. The receptors were sampled from a woman in her 30s in good health.

The chain carries TRBV27 and TRBJ2-7; D is perhaps TRBD2 (7 bases). CDR1 is MNHEY, CDR2 SMNVEV, per germline (reference sequence). This CDR3 has 16 amino acids. Trimming took 6 bases from V and 6 from J, leaving 24 bases between them. The CDR3 DNA is TGTGCCAGCAGCTTCCTTTTGGGGGCGGGAGATGGCGAGCAGTACTTC. This translates into CASSFLLGAGDGEQYF.

This clonotype was seen repeatedly, ten times or more. Here the CDR3 reads CASSLAGSREQYF. CDR3 nucleotide sequence: TGCGCCAGCAGCCTAGCGGGTTCCCGGGAGCAGTACTTC. The genes are TRBV4-1 and TRBJ2-7, with 7 nucleotides matching TRBD2. Germline values: CDR1 MGHRA, CDR2 YSYEKL. The CDR3 runs to 13 residues. V lost 4 bases to trimming and J lost 7 bases; unmatched junction nucleotides: 7.

In this sample, this clonotype turned up a few times. The rearrangement uses TRBV20-1 and TRBJ2-4, with 7 bases identical to TRBD1. The closer fit of TRBJ2-7 to the DNA end suggests the J call may be wrong. The V gene's germline CDR1 is DFQATT and CDR2 SNEGSKA (reference sequence). This CDR3 is 13 amino acids long. The CDR3 DNA sequence: TGCAGTGCTAGACCCGGGACAGACTACGAGCAGTACTTC. It translates to CSARPGTDYEQYF.

The V and J genes are TRBV4-3 and TRBJ2-1; perhaps TRBD1 as D (6 bases). Germline values: CDR1 LGHNA, CDR2 YSLEER. The V end was cut by 0 bases, the J end by 4 bases, with 10 bases between. CDR3 size: 15 residues. CDR3 DNA: TGCGCCAGCAGCCAAGAACAGGGACGGTACAATGAGCAGTTCTTC. This translates into CASSQEQGRYNEQFF.

The rearrangement joins TRBV20-1 to TRBJ1-5; 9 nucleotides align to TRBD1. V lost 5 bases, J lost 4 bases, and 6 bases stayed unmatched. The V gene's germline CDR1 is DFQATT and CDR2 SNEGSKA (reference sequence). This CDR3 is built from 14 residues. Written as DNA, the CDR3 is TGCAGTGCTGGGACAGGGAAGGGTAATCAGCCCCAGCATTTT. This sequence encodes CSAGTGKGNQPQHF.

The gene calls are TRBV7-2 and TRBJ1-1; 9 bases align to TRBD1. V shed 4 bases and J 7 bases; nucleotides not matched to a gene: 4. This CDR3 contains 13 residues. CDR1 SGHTA and CDR2 FQGNSA come from the germline V gene. CDR3 sequence reads: CASSSDRGGEAFF. CDR3 coding DNA: TGTGCCAGCAGCTCGGACAGGGGTGGTGAAGCTTTCTTT.

This clonotype was observed a handful of times. This sequence joins TRBV5-1 and TRBJ2-2; D remains unclear. Germline CDR1 SGHRS, CDR2 YFSETQ. The CDR3 spans 15 residues. Trimming left V 0 bases short and J 1 base short, with 7 bases between. The CDR3 sequence is CASSLVSGNTGELFF. Written as DNA, the CDR3 is TGCGCCAGCAGCTTGGTTTCAGGGAACACCGGGGAGCTGTTTTTT.

This clonotype has more than one count but fewer than ten. The chain uses TRBV5-1 and TRBJ1-4; 7 bases map to TRBD1. CDR1 and CDR2 from the germline V gene are SGHRS and YFSETQ. V trimming: 0 bases; J trimming: 6 bases; junction bases outside the gene matches: 5. The CDR3 totals 15 residues. CDR3 nucleotide sequence: TGCGCCAGCAGCTTGGAGACAGGGAGATATGAAAAACTGTTTTTT. It translates to CASSLETGRYEKLFF.

This clonotype has ten or more counts. The chain carries TRBV10-2 and TRBJ1-1, with D perhaps matching TRBD1 (5 bases). Trimming shortened V by 3 bases and J by 1 base, and 6 bases separated the two germline ends. This CDR3 has 13 residues. CDR1 is WSHSY and CDR2 is SAAADI in the germline V gene. The CDR3 DNA is TGCGCCAGCAGTGATGGGGGGAACACTGAAGCTTTCTTT. Encoded protein: CASSDGGNTEAFF.

This clonotype has more than one count but fewer than ten. The chain uses TRBV20-1 and TRBJ2-1, with 12 bases identical to TRBD1. The length of the CDR3 is 14 residues. The germline gives CDR1 DFQATT, CDR2 SNEGSKA (reference sequence). J lost 8 bases, V lost 3 bases, and 5 bases had no gene match. The DNA of the CDR3 is TGCAGTGCTAGGGGGGACAGGGGGCGAGATGAGCAGTTCTTC. The encoded protein is CSARGDRGRDEQFF.

About this clonotype: At one end, the junction sequence differs from germline, possibly due to a read error. The chain combines TRBV2 with TRBJ1-5; D is unclear. The CDR3 spans 13 residues. Germline V CDR1 and CDR2: SNHLY, FYNNEI. CDR3 sequence: CAGSDQANQPQHF. DNA for the CDR3: TGTGCCGGCAGTGACCAGGCAAATCAGCCCCAGCATTTT. Complete variable domain (other parts from reference TRBV2 and TRBJ1-5): EPEVTQTPSHQVTQMGQEVILRCVPISNHLYFYWYRQILGQKVEFLVSFYNNEISEKSEIFDDQFSVERPDGSNFTLKIRSTKLEDSAMYFCAGSDQANQPQHFGDGTRLSIL.

In this sample, this clonotype turned up many times. The genes are TRBV7-2 and TRBJ1-2, with TRBD1 identical over 9 bases. This CDR3 is 16 amino acids long. Trimming took 0 bases from V and 4 from J; bases not matched to a gene: 6. Germline CDR1 and CDR2: SGHTA and FQGNSA. DNA of the CDR3: TGTGCCAGCAGCTTAGCGCGGACAGGGGTTCGCTATGGCTACACCTTC. Amino acid sequence: CASSLARTGVRYGYTF.

The gene calls are TRBV5-5 and TRBJ2-7; D unclear. This CDR3 has 13 residues. The germline V and J ends were trimmed by 4 bases and 4 bases, with 12 bases remaining between them. Germline V gene data show CDR1 as SGHKS and CDR2 as YYEKEE (reference sequence). Written as DNA, the CDR3 is TGTGCCAGCAGCCTAGAAATTGGTTACGAGCAGTACTTC. This translates into CASSLEIGYEQYF. The variable domain in full, completed from reference TRBV5-5 and TRBJ2-7, reads DAGVTQSPTHLIKTRGQQVTLRCSPISGHKSVSWYQQVLGQGPQFIFQYYEKEERGRGNFPDRFSARQFPNYSSELNVNALLLGDSALYLCASSLEIGYEQYFGPGTRLTVT.

This clonotype was detected ten times or more. Mismatch with germline at one junction end may stem from a read error. The V gene is TRBV4-1, the J gene TRBJ2-7; unclear D gene. Germline assignment: CDR1 MGHRA and CDR2 YSYEKL. There are 13 residues in the CDR3. The CDR3 nucleotides read TGTGCCAGCAGCCAAGTTCCTGGCTACGAGCAGTACTTC. Amino acid sequence: CASSQVPGYEQYF.

This clonotype was detected many times. This chain uses TRBV9 with TRBJ2-7; 7 bases fit TRBD2. CDR1 and CDR2 from the germline V gene are SGDLS and YYNGEE. Unmatched junction bases numbered 6, after V lost 0 bases and J lost 0 bases. There are 16 residues in the CDR3. The CDR3 loop is CASSVGSGDSSYEQYF. The CDR3 DNA sequence: TGTGCCAGCAGCGTAGGAAGCGGGGATAGCTCCTACGAGCAGTACTTC.

In this sample, this clonotype turned up many times. V usage is TRBV11-2 and J usage is TRBJ2-7; TRBD2 agrees at 12 bases. The germline gives CDR1 SGHAT, CDR2 FQNNGV. The CDR3 loop spans 15 amino acids. Trimming took 4 bases from V and 5 from J; bases not matched to a gene: 6. As DNA, the CDR3 is TGTGCCAGCAGCTCCCTAGCGGGGGGGCCTGACGAGCAGTACTTC. Protein: CASSSLAGGPDEQYF.

With respect to this clonotype: A much larger clone sits a single nucleotide away, making a read error possible. The rearrangement links TRBV7-2 to TRBJ2-5; the D is unclear. Germline V lookup: CDR1 SGHTA, CDR2 FQGNSA. This CDR3 contains 13 residues. Trimming stripped 7 bases from V and 11 bases from J, with 20 bases between. CDR3: CASNSDPNKEQYF. CDR3 bases: TGTGCCAGCAACTCGGACCCGAATAAGGAGCAGTACTTC.

The gene calls are TRBV12-3 or TRBV12-4 and TRBJ2-1; 10 nucleotides agree with TRBD2. The CDR3 length is 17 residues. Germline trimming cut 9 bases from V and 4 bases from J; bases unmatched to any gene: 15. This CDR3 reads CASSPFTLAGGYNEQFF. In DNA, the CDR3 is TGTGCCAGTAGTCCCTTCACCTTAGCGGGGGGTTACAATGAGCAGTTCTTC.

This clonotype came up a few times. The V and J genes are TRBV7-9 and TRBJ2-1; TRBD2 matches 10 bases. With 5 bases clipped from V and 5 bases from J, the junction kept 6 bases outside the gene matches. The CDR3 has 15 amino acids. Germline values: CDR1 SEHNR, CDR2 FQNEAQ (reference sequence). As DNA, the CDR3 is TGTGCCAGCAGCAGGTCCGGGACTAGCGACAATGAGCAGTTCTTC. Residues: CASSRSGTSDNEQFF.

This clonotype was found a few times. Mismatch with germline at one junction end may stem from a read error. The chain carries TRBV27 and TRBJ2-3, with a possible D match to TRBD2 (5 bases). The CDR3 is 14 residues long. Germline V gene sequence: CDR1 MNHEY, CDR2 SMNVEV (reference sequence). The CDR3 spells CASTLRGNTYTQYF. DNA of the CDR3: TGTGCCAGCACCCTAAGAGGGAACACATATACGCAGTATTTT.

This chain links TRBV15 with TRBJ2-3; D gene uncertain. The germline CDR1 and CDR2 sequences are LNHNV and YYDKDF (reference sequence). Trimming stripped 1 base from V and 6 bases from J, with 5 bases between. This CDR3 region has 12 residues. CDR3 residues: CATSRVADTQYF. The CDR3 nucleotides are TGTGCCACCAGCAGAGTGGCGGATACGCAGTATTTT. Full variable domain (outside the CDR3, taken from reference TRBV15 and TRBJ2-3): DAMVIQNPRYQVTQFGKPVTLSCSQTLNHNVMYWYQQKSSQAPKLLFHYYDKDFNNEADTPDNFQSRRPNTSFCFLDIRSPGLGDTAMYLCATSRVADTQYFGPGTRLTVL.

The genes are TRBV5-1 and TRBJ2-7, with TRBD2 matching over 8 bases. CDR1 SGHRS and CDR2 YFSETQ come from the germline V gene. Trimming cost V 0 bases and J 4 bases; bases outside gene matches: 12. This CDR3 comprises 17 residues. Here the CDR3 DNA reads TGCGCCAGCAGCTTGGCCGGAGCCGGGGGGGACCTTTACGAGCAGTACTTC. It yields the protein CASSLAGAGGDLYEQYF.

The CDR3 DNA reads TGTGCCAGCAGCTTTCCGACTAGCTACGAGCAGTACTTC. This codes for CASSFPTSYEQYF. The rearrangement links TRBV7-9 to TRBJ2-7, with a possible D match to TRBD2 (6 bases). There are 13 residues in the CDR3. V lost 3 bases and J lost 3, with 9 bases in between. Germline V gene data show CDR1 as SEHNR and CDR2 as FQNEAQ (reference sequence).

The V call is TRBV7-9, the J call TRBJ2-1; 7 bases fit TRBD2. The length of the CDR3 is 15 residues. Germline V gene lookup returns CDR1 SEHNR and CDR2 FQNEAQ (reference sequence). J lost 7 bases, V lost 2 bases, and 8 bases had no gene match. CDR3 residues: CASSLTQLAPNEQFF. CDR3 coding DNA: TGTGCCAGCAGCTTAACCCAACTAGCGCCTAATGAGCAGTTCTTC.

This clonotype came up a few times. The chain combines TRBV7-2 with TRBJ2-7; 7 positions match TRBD2. Germline V lookup: CDR1 SGHTA, CDR2 FQGNSA. The junction had 9 bases not matched to a gene; V was cut back by 5 bases and J by 2 bases. The CDR3 is 15 amino acids. Here the CDR3 reads CASSPSGGPTYEQYF. The CDR3 DNA reads TGTGCCAGCAGCCCTAGCGGAGGCCCCACCTACGAGCAGTACTTC.